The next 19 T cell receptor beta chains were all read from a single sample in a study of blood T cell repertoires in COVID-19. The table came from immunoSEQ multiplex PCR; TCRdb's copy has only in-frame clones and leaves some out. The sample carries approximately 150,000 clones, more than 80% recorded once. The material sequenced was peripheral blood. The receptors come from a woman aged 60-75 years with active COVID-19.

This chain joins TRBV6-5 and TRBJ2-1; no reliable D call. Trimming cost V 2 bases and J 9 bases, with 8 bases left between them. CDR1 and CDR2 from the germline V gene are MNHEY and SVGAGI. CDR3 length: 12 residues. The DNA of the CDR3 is TGTGCCAGCAGTTACCTGGGCCTTGAGCAGTTCTTC. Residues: CASSYLGLEQFF.

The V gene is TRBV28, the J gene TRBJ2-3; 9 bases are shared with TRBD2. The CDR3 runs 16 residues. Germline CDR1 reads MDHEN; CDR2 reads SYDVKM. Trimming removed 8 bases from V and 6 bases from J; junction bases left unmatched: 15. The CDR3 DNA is TGTGCCAGCGTTATGGCTGGCGGGAGGGTAGAGGATACGCAGTATTTT. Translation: CASVMAGGRVEDTQYF.

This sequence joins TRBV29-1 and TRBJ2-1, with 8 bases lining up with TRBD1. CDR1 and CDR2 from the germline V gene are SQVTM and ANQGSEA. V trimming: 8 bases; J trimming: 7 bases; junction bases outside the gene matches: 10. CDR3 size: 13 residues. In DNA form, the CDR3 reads TGCAGCTCCGACAGGGGCACCACTAATGAGCAGTTCTTC. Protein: CSSDRGTTNEQFF.

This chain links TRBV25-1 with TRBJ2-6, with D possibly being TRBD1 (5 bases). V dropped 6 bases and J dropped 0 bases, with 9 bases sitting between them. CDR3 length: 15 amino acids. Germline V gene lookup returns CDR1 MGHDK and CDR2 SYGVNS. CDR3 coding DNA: TGTGCCAGCAGAGGACACTACTCTGGGGCCAACGTCCTGACTTTC. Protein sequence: CASRGHYSGANVLTF.

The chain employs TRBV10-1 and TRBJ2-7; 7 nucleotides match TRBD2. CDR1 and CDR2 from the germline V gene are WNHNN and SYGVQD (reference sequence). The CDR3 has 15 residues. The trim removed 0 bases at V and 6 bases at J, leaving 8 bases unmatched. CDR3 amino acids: CASSESSGMLAEQYF. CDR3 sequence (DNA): TGCGCCAGCAGTGAGTCAAGCGGGATGCTGGCCGAGCAGTACTTC.

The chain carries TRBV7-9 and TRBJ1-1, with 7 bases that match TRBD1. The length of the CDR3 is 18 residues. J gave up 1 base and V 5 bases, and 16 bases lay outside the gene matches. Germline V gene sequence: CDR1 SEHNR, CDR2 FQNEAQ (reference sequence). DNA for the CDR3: TGTGCCAGCAGCCAACCCGGGACAGTATTTGACTCGAACACTGAAGCTTTCTTT. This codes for CASSQPGTVFDSNTEAFF.

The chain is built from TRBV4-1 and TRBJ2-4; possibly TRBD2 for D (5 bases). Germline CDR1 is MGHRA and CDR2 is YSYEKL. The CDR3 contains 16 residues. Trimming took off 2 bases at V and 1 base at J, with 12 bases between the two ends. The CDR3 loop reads CASSQPNRGAKNIQYF. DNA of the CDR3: TGCGCCAGCAGCCAACCTAATCGGGGTGCCAAAAACATTCAGTACTTC.

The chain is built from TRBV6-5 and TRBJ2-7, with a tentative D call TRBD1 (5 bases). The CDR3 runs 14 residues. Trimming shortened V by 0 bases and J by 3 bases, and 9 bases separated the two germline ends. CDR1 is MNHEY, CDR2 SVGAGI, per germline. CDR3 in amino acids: CASSYSAGLYEQYF. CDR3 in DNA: TGTGCCAGCAGTTACTCGGCAGGGCTCTACGAGCAGTACTTC.

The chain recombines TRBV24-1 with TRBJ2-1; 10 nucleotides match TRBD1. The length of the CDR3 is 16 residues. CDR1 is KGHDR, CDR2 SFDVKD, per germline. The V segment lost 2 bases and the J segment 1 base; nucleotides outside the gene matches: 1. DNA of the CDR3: TGTGCCACCAGTGATTGGACAGGGGGGTCCTACAATGAGCAGTTCTTC. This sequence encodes CATSDWTGGSYNEQFF.

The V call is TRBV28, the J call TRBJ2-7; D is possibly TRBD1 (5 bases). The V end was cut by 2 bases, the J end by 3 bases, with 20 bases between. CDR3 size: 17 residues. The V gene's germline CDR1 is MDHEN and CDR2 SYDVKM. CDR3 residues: CASSLNPPFRQGYEQYF. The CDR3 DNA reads TGTGCCAGCAGTTTAAACCCACCCTTCCGTCAGGGCTACGAGCAGTACTTC.

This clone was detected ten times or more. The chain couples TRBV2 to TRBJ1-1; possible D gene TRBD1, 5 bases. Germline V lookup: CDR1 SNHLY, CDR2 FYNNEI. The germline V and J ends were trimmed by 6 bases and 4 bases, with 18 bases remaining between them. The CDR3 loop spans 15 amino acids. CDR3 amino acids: CASRLGGGTFTEAFF. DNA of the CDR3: TGTGCCAGCAGACTGGGGGGGGGAACTTTCACTGAAGCTTTCTTT.

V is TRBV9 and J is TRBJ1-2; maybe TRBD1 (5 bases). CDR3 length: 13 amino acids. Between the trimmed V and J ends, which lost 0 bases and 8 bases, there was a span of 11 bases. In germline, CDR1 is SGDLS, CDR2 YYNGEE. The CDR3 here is CASSVGGREGYTF. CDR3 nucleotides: TGTGCCAGCAGCGTAGGGGGGAGGGAAGGCTACACCTTC.

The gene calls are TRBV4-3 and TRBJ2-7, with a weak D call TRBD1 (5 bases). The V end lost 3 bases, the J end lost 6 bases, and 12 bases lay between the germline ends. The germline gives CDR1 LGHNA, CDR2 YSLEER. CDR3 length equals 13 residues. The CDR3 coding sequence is TGCGCCAGCAGCCAGGGGCCGAAGGGCGAGCAGTACTTC. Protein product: CASSQGPKGEQYF.

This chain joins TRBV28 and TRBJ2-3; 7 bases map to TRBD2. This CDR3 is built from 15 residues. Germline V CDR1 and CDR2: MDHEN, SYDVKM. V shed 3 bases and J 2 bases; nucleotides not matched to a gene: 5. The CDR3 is CASSLASGSTDTQYF. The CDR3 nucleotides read TGTGCCAGCAGTTTGGCTAGCGGATCCACAGATACGCAGTATTTT. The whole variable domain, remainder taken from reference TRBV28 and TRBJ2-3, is DVKVTQSSRYLVKRTGEKVFLECVQDMDHENMFWYRQDPGLGLRLIYFSYDVKMKEKGDIPEGYSVSREKKERFSLILESASTNQTSMYLCASSLASGSTDTQYFGPGTRLTVL.

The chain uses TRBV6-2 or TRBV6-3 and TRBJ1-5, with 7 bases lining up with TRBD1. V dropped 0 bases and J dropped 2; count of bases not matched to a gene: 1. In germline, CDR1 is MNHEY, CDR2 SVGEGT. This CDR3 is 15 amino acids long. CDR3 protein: CASSYSGGGNQPQHF. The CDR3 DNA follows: TGTGCCAGCAGTTACTCAGGGGGCGGCAATCAGCCCCAGCATTTT.

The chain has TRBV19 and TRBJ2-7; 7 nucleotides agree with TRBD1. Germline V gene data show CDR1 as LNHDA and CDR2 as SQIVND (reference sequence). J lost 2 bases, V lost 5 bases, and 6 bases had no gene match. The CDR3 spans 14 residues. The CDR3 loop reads CASSSWDSTYEQYF. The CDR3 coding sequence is TGTGCCAGTAGTTCTTGGGACAGCACCTACGAGCAGTACTTC.

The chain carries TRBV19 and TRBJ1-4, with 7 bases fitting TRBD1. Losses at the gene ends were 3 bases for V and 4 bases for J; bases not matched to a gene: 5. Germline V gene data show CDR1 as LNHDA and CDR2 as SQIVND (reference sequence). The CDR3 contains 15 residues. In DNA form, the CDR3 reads TGTGCCAGTAGTATCCGGACAGGAAGTAATGAAAAACTGTTTTTT. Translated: CASSIRTGSNEKLFF.

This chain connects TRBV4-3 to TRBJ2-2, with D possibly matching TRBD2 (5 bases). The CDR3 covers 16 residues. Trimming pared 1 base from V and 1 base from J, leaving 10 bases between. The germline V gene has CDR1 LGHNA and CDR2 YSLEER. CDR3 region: CASSQGVGVNTGELFF. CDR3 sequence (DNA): TGCGCCAGCAGCCAAGGGGTGGGAGTGAACACCGGGGAGCTGTTTTTT.

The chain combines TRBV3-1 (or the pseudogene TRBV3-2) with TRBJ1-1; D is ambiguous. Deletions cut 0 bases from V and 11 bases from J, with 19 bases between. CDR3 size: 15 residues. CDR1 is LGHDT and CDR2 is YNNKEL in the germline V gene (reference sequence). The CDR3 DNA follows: TGTGCCAGCAGCCAAGATCCCCGACTCGCGCTCCGGGCTTTCTTT. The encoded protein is CASSQDPRLALRAFF.